Listed below are T cell receptor beta chains from one sample, sequenced in a study of T cell changes during pregnancy in multiple sclerosis. Sequenced by immunoSEQ multiplex PCR; TCRdb stores in-frame clones only, minus some. The sample shows about 59,000 clones, approximately 90% of them seen only once. The sequences come from peripheral blood, collected in the second trimester of pregnancy. These TCRs come from a female donor with multiple sclerosis, enrolled in a pregnancy study. The CDR3 runs from the conserved cysteine through the conserved F or W. D genes are given only for firm matches. Not all rows give a size; the values are once, few, many and, for expanded clones, a class.

CDR3nt: TGTGCCAGCAGCCTTCTCGGTTACGAGCAGTACTTC
CDR3aa: CASSLLGYEQYF
j_gene: TRBJ2-7
abundance: NA
d_gene: NA
v_gene: TRBV21-1

CDR3nt: TGTGCCAGCAGTTTCATTGGTTTAGCAGATACGCAGTATTTT
CDR3aa: CASSFIGLADTQYF
j_gene: TRBJ2-3
abundance: NA
d_gene: NA
v_gene: TRBV27

CDR3nt: TGTGCCAGCAGTCTCGCTAACTATGGCTACACCTTC
CDR3aa: CASSLANYGYTF
j_gene: TRBJ1-2
abundance: NA
d_gene: NA
v_gene: TRBV6-6

CDR3nt: TGCGCCAGCAGCTCCTCCGACAGGTACTATGGCTACACCTTC
CDR3aa: CASSSSDRYYGYTF
j_gene: TRBJ1-2
abundance: NA
d_gene: NA
v_gene: TRBV5-1

CDR3nt: TGTGCCAGCAGCGACCCCGGCAGGGGGCAAGGAAACACCATATATTTT
CDR3aa: CASSDPGRGQGNTIYF
j_gene: TRBJ1-3
abundance: NA
d_gene: TRBD1
v_gene: TRBV9

CDR3nt: TGCGCCAGCAGCTTGGCCGGGTCAGTTCGGGGGAATGAGCAGTTCTTC
CDR3aa: CASSLAGSVRGNEQFF
j_gene: TRBJ2-1
abundance: NA
d_gene: NA
v_gene: TRBV5-1

CDR3nt: TGTGCCTGGAGTGGTGGTGGGGACAGGCAGGGCTACACCTTC
CDR3aa: CAWSGGGDRQGYTF
j_gene: TRBJ1-2
abundance: NA
d_gene: TRBD1
v_gene: TRBV30

CDR3nt: TGTGCCTGGAGGGACAGGAGCTCCTACAATGAGCAGTTCTTC
CDR3aa: CAWRDRSSYNEQFF
j_gene: TRBJ2-1
abundance: NA
d_gene: TRBD1
v_gene: TRBV30

CDR3nt: TGTGCCAGCAGCATCAGGGGGCGAGGAGAGACCCAGTACTTC
CDR3aa: CASSIRGRGETQYF
j_gene: TRBJ2-5
abundance: NA
d_gene: TRBD1
v_gene: TRBV11-2

CDR3nt: TGTGCCAGCAGTCGCACTCGTGAAGGAAACACCATATATTTT
CDR3aa: CASSRTREGNTIYF
j_gene: TRBJ1-3
abundance: NA
d_gene: NA
v_gene: TRBV6-5

CDR3nt: TGTGCCAGCAGTCTATTAACCGGGACTACTTATACGCAGTATTTT
CDR3aa: CASSLLTGTTYTQYF
j_gene: TRBJ2-3
abundance: NA
d_gene: TRBD2
v_gene: TRBV11-2

CDR3nt: TGTGCCAGCAGTGAAAAGGCCCCAGGGGGCCCTGTTTGGAACACTGAAGCTTTCTTT
CDR3aa: CASSEKAPGGPVWNTEAFF
j_gene: TRBJ1-1
abundance: NA
d_gene: TRBD1
v_gene: TRBV6-1

CDR3nt: TGTGCCAGCAGCCCCCGAGGGCAGGACTATGGCTACACCTTC
CDR3aa: CASSPRGQDYGYTF
j_gene: TRBJ1-2
abundance: NA
d_gene: NA
v_gene: TRBV7-3

CDR3nt: TGTGCCAGCAGCTTGACTCGGGGTTTGGATTCACCCCTCCACTTT
CDR3aa: CASSLTRGLDSPLHF
j_gene: TRBJ1-6
abundance: few
d_gene: NA
v_gene: TRBV5-6

CDR3nt: TGTGCCAGCAGCCCCCCCGGGAGCACAGATACGCAGTATTTT
CDR3aa: CASSPPGSTDTQYF
j_gene: TRBJ2-3
abundance: NA
d_gene: NA
v_gene: TRBV7-3

CDR3nt: TGTGCCAGCAGCGTAGAGTCTCCAGATTCACCCCTCCACTTT
CDR3aa: CASSVESPDSPLHF
j_gene: TRBJ1-6
abundance: NA
d_gene: NA
v_gene: TRBV9

CDR3nt: TGTGCCAGCAGTTCCCACCGGGACAGGGATCCCTATGGCTACACCTTC
CDR3aa: CASSSHRDRDPYGYTF
j_gene: TRBJ1-2
abundance: NA
d_gene: TRBD1
v_gene: TRBV2

CDR3nt: TGTGCCAGCAGCTTCGACAGACCAGTTGGCACAGATACGCAGTATTTT
CDR3aa: CASSFDRPVGTDTQYF
j_gene: TRBJ2-3
abundance: NA
d_gene: NA
v_gene: TRBV5-4

CDR3nt: TGTGCCAGCAGTTACTACACAGCGGGGGGAACTGAAGCTTTCTTT
CDR3aa: CASSYYTAGGTEAFF
j_gene: TRBJ1-1
abundance: NA
d_gene: NA
v_gene: TRBV6-6

CDR3nt: TGTGCCAGCCGCAGGGGTGGCGAAAAACTGTTTTTT
CDR3aa: CASRRGGEKLFF
j_gene: TRBJ1-4
abundance: NA
d_gene: NA
v_gene: TRBV19

CDR3nt: TGCAGCGTTGGGGAGACAGGGCCAAATTCACCCCTCCACTTT
CDR3aa: CSVGETGPNSPLHF
j_gene: TRBJ1-6
abundance: NA
d_gene: TRBD1
v_gene: TRBV29-1

CDR3nt: TGTGCCTGGGAGACAGGGGCCTTCTATGGCTACACCTTC
CDR3aa: CAWETGAFYGYTF
j_gene: TRBJ1-2
abundance: NA
d_gene: TRBD1
v_gene: TRBV30

CDR3nt: TGTGCCAGCAGTTTCGACGGGGTAGAGGGCAAACTGTTTTTT
CDR3aa: CASSFDGVEGKLFF
j_gene: TRBJ1-4
abundance: NA
d_gene: NA
v_gene: TRBV27

CDR3nt: TGTGCCAGCAGCCTTAACAGGGAGGGCGAGCAGTACTTC
CDR3aa: CASSLNREGEQYF
j_gene: TRBJ2-7
abundance: NA
d_gene: NA
v_gene: TRBV7-2

CDR3nt: TGTGCCAGCAGTCGACAGGGGTCGAATGAAAAACTGTTTTTT
CDR3aa: CASSRQGSNEKLFF
j_gene: TRBJ1-4
abundance: NA
d_gene: TRBD1
v_gene: TRBV27

CDR3nt: TGTGCCAGCAGCCGAAATGCGGACTCCTACGAGCAGTACTTC
CDR3aa: CASSRNADSYEQYF
j_gene: TRBJ2-7
abundance: NA
d_gene: NA
v_gene: TRBV11-2

CDR3nt: TGTGCCAGCAGCTTGGCCCTAGCGGGGGCGCTTACCTACAATGAGCAGTTCTTC
CDR3aa: CASSLALAGALTYNEQFF
j_gene: TRBJ2-1
abundance: NA
d_gene: TRBD2
v_gene: TRBV5-6